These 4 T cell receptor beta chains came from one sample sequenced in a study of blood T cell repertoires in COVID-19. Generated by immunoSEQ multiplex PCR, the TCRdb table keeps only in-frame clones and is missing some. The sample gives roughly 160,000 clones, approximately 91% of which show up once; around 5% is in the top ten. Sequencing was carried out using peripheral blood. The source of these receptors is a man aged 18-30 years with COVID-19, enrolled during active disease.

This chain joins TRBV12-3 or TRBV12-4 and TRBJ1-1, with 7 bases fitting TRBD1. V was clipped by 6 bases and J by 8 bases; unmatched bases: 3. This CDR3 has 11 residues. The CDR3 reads CASRGTAEAFF. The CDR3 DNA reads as TGTGCCAGCAGAGGGACAGCCGAAGCTTTCTTT.

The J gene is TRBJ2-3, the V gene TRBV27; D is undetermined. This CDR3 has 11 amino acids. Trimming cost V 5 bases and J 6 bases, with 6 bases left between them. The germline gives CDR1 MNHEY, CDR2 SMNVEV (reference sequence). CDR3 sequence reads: CASSRADTQYF. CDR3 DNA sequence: TGTGCCAGCAGTCGAGCGGATACGCAGTATTTT.

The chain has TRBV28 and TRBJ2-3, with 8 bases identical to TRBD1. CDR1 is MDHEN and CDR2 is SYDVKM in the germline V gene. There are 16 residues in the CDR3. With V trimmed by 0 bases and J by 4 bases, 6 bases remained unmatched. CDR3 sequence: CASSLWPGGNADTQYF. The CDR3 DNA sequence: TGTGCCAGCAGTTTATGGCCAGGGGGCAACGCAGATACGCAGTATTTT.

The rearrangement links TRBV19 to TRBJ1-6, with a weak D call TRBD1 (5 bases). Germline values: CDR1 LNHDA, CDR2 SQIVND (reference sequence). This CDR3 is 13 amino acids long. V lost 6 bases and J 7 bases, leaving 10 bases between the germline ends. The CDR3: CASSPGLNSPLHF. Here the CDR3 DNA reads TGTGCCAGTAGCCCGGGACTGAATTCACCCCTCCACTTT.